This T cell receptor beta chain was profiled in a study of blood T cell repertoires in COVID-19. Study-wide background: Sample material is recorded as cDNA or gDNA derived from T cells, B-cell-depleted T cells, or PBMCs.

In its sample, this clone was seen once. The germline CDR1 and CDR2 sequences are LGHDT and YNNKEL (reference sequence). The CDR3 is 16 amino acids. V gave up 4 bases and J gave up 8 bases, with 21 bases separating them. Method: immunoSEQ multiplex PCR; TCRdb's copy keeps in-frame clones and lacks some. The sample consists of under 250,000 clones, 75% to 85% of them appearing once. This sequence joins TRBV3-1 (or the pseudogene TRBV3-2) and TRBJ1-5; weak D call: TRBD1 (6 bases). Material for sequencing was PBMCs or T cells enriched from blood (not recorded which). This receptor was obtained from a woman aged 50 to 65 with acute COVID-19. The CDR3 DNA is TGTGCCAGCAGCCCACCCCGGAGGGGGGGGCGAAAGCCCCAGCATTTT. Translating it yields CASSPPRRGGRKPQHF.